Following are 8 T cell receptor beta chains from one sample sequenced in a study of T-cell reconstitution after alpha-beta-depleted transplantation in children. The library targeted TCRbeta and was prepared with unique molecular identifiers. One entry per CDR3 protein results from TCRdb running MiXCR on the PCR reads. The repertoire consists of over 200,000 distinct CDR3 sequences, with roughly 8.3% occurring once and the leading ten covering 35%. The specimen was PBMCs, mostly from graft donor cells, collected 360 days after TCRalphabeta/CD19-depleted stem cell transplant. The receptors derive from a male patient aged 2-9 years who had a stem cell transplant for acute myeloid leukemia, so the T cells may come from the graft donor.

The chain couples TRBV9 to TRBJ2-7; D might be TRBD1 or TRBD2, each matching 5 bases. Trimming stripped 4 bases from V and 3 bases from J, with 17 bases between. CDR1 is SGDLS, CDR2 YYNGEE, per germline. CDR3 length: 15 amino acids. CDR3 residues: CASSLSSGTYYEQYF. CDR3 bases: TGTGCCAGCAGCCTCTCTTCCGGGACGTACTACGAGCAGTACTTC.

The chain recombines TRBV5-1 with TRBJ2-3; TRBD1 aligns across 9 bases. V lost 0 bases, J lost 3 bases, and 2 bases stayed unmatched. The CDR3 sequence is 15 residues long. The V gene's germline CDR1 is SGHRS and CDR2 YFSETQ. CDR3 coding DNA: TGCGCCAGCAGCTTGGGCGGGACAGGGACAGATACGCAGTATTTT. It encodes CASSLGGTGTDTQYF.

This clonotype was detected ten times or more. The CDR3 sequence is CASTPRVSNEKLFF. The CDR3 DNA follows: TGTGCCAGCACCCCACGGGTTTCTAATGAAAAACTGTTTTTT. The V call is TRBV12-3 or TRBV12-4, the J call TRBJ1-4; D is unclear. V shed 7 bases and J shed 3 bases, with 12 bases lying between them. The CDR3 spans 14 residues.

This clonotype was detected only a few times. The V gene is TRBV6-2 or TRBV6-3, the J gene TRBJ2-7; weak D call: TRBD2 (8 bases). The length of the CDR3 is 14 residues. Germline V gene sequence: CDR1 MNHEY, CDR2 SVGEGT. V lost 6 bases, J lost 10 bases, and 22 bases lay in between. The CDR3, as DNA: TGTGCCAGCAGAGGGACTAGTACAGGGACAGCTCAGTACTTC. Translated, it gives CASRGTSTGTAQYF.

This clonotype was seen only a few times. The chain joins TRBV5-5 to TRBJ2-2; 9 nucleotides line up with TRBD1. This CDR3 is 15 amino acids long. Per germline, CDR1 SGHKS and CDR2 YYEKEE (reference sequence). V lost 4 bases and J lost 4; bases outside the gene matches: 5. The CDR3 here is CASSPGQGPTGELFF. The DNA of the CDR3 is TGTGCCAGCAGCCCGGGACAGGGACCCACCGGGGAGCTGTTTTTT.

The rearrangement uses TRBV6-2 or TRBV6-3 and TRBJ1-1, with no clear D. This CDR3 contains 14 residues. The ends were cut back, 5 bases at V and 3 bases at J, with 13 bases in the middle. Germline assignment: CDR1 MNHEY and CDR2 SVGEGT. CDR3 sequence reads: CASSPSYRDTEAFF. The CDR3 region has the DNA TGTGCCAGCAGTCCGTCCTACAGAGACACTGAAGCTTTCTTT.

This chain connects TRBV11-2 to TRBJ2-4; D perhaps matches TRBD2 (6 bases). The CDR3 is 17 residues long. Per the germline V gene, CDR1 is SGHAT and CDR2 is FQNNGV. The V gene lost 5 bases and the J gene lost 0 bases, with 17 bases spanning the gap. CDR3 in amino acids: CASSPNVGGLAKNIQYF. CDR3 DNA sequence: TGTGCCAGCAGCCCAAACGTGGGAGGATTAGCCAAAAACATTCAGTACTTC.

The CDR3 coding sequence is TGCGCCAGCAGCGCCGGACGGGCGGCGAACACCGGGGAGCTGTTTTTT. This encodes CASSAGRAANTGELFF. The V gene is TRBV5-1, the J gene TRBJ2-2, with D unresolved. Trimming took 4 bases from V and 0 from J, leaving 13 bases between them. CDR1 is SGHRS, CDR2 YFSETQ, per germline. The CDR3 has 16 amino acids.